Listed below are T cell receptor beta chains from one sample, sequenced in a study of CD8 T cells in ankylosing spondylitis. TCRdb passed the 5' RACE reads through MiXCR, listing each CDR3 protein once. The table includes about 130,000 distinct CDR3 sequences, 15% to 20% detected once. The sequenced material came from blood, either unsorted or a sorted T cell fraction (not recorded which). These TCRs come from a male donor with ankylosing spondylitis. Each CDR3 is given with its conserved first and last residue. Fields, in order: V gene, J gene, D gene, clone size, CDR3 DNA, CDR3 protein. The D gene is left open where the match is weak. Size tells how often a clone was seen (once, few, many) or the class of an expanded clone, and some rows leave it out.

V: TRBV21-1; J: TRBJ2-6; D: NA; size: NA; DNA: TGTGCCAGCAGAAACAGTACCTCTGGGGCCAACGTCCTGACTTTC; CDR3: CASRNSTSGANVLTF
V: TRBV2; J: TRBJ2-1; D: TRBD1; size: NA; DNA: TGTGCCAGCAATCCGGGACAGACCTACAATGAGCAGTTCTTC; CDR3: CASNPGQTYNEQFF
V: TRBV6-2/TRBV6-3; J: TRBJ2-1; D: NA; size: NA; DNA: TGTGCCAGCAGCCTGGACCCAAGAGGACGGTTCTTC; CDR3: CASSLDPRGRFF
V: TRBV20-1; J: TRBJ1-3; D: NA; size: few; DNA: TGCAGTGCCAAGACTGTACTGGGAAACACCATATATTTT; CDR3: CSAKTVLGNTIYF
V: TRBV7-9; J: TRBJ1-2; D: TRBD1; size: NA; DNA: TGTGCCAGCAGCTTAGCACTGACAGGGAGAACCAATGGCTACACCTTC; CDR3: CASSLALTGRTNGYTF
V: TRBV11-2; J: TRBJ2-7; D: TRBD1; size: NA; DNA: TGTGCCAGCAGCTTACAGGGGGTTGACTACGAGCAGTACTTC; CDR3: CASSLQGVDYEQYF
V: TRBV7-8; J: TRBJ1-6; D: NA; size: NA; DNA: TGTGCCAGCAGAGACAGTTATTCACCCCTCCACTTT; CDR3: CASRDSYSPLHF
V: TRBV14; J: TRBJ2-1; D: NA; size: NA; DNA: TGTGCCAGCAGCCCCGTCCGGGGGCCAGCCAGGGGTCTTGAGCAGTTCTTC; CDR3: CASSPVRGPARGLEQFF
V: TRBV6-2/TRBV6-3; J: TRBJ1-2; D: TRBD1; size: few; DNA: TGTGCCAGCAGCAACAGGGGGAACTATGGCTACACCTTC; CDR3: CASSNRGNYGYTF
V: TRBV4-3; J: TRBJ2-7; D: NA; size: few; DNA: TGCGCCAGCAGCCAAGCTGAAGACTACGAGCAGTACTTC; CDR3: CASSQAEDYEQYF
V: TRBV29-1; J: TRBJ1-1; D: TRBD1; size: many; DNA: TGCAGCGTAGTTTCCTGGGACAGGGGAATGAACACTGAAGCTTTCTTT; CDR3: CSVVSWDRGMNTEAFF
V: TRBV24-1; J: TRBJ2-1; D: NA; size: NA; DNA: TGTGCCACCAGCGACAGTCTCTCCTACAATGAGCAGTTCTTC; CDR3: CATSDSLSYNEQFF
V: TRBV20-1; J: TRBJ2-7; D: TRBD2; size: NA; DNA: TGCAGTGCTAGGACTAGCGGTAACTCCTACGAGCAGTACTTC; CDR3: CSARTSGNSYEQYF
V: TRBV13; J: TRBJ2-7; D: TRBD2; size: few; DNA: TGTGCCAGCAGCCCCCGGACTAGCGGTTCCTACGAGCAGTACTTC; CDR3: CASSPRTSGSYEQYF
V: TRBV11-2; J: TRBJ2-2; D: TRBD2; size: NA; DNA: TGTGCCAGCAGCGCCTGGACCGAGGGAGGGTCAGGGGAGCTGTTTTTT; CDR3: CASSAWTEGGSGELFF
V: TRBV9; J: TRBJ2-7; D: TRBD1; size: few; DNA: TGTGCCAGCAGCGCCCGGGACAGGTCCTACGAGCAGTACTTC; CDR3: CASSARDRSYEQYF
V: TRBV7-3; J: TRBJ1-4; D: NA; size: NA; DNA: TGTGCCAGCAGCCCAGAGGTTGCAACTAATGAAAAACTGTTTTTT; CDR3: CASSPEVATNEKLFF
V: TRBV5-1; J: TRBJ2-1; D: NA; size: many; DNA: TGCGCCAGCAGCTTGGCCCTGACAGCACAGAACAATGAGCAGTTCTTC; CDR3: CASSLALTAQNNEQFF
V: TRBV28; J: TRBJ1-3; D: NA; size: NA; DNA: TGTGCCAGCAGGCGGAGGGGCCGCTCTGGAAACACCATATATTTT; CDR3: CASRRRGRSGNTIYF
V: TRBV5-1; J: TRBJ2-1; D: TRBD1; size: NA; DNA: TGCGCCAGCAGCGCGGACGGGACAGGGGTGAATGAGCAGTTCTTC; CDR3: CASSADGTGVNEQFF
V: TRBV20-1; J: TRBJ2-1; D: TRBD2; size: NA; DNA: TGCAGTGCTCGTAGCGGGGATAGCTCCTACAATGAGCAGTTCTTC; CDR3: CSARSGDSSYNEQFF
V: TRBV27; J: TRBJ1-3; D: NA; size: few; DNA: TGTGCCAGCAGATTTGGGGGTGCTGGAAACACCATATATTTT; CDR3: CASRFGGAGNTIYF
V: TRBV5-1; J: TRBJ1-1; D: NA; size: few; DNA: TGCGCCAGCAGCTCTGACGGGGGGACGATGAACACTGAAGCTTTCTTT; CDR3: CASSSDGGTMNTEAFF
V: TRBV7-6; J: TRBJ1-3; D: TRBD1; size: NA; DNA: TGTGCCAGCAGCTTAGCTTTACAGGGGGCTCGGGACACCATATATTTT; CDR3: CASSLALQGARDTIYF
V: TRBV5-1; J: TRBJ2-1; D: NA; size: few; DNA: TGCGCCAGCAGCTTGAGGCCCGACCCGTCCTACAATGAGCAGTTCTTC; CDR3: CASSLRPDPSYNEQFF
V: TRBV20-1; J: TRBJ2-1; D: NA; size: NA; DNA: TGCAGTGCCCGACCCTGGGGCAACAATGAGCAGTTCTTC; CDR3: CSARPWGNNEQFF
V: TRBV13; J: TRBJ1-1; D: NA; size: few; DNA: TGTGCCAGCAGCTTAGGAGCTCACATGAACACTGAAGCTTTCTTT; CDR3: CASSLGAHMNTEAFF
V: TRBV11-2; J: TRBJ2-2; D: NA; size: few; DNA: TGTGCCAGCAGCTCGGAAACGTGGGGCACCGGGGAGCTGTTTTTT; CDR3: CASSSETWGTGELFF
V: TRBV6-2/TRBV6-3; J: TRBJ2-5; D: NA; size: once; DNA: TGTGCCAGCAGTGGCCGGGACATCGTTCACCAAGAGACCCAGTACTTC; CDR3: CASSGRDIVHQETQYF
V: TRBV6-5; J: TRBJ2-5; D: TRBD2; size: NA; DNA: TGTGCCAGCAGTTTGGCGGGAGCGGGGGAGACCCAGTACTTC; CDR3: CASSLAGAGETQYF
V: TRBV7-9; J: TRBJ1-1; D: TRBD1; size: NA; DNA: TGTGCCAGCAGCTTAGCGGGACAGGGGAACACTGAAGCTTTCTTT; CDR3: CASSLAGQGNTEAFF
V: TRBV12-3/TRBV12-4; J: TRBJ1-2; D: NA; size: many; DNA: TGTGCCAGCAGTTTCGGAAGTGGCTACACCTTC; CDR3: CASSFGSGYTF
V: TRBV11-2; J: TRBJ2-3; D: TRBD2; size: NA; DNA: TGTGCCAGCAGCCCTTTTTCTAGACTAGCGTTTATGACTAGCACAGATACGCAGTATTTT; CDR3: CASSPFSRLAFMTSTDTQYF
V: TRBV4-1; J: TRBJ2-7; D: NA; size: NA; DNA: TGCGCCAGCAGCCATCGGGACTCATACGAGCAGTACTTC; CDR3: CASSHRDSYEQYF
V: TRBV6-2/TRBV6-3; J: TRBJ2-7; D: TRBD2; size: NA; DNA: TGTGCCAGCAGCTCCAGCGGGGCCCACGAGCAGTACTTC; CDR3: CASSSSGAHEQYF
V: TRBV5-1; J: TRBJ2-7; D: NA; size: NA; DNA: TGCGCCAGCAGCTTGTCTCCCACTCCCGGCTACGAGCAGTACTTC; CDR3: CASSLSPTPGYEQYF
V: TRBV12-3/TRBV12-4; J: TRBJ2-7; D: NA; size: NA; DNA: TGTGCCAGCGGTTTCGGGGCGGCCGGGTACGAGCAGTACTTC; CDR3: CASGFGAAGYEQYF
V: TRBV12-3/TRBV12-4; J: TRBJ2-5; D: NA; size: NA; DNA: TGTGCCAGCACCCCCTATGGGGCCCAAGAGACCCAGTACTTC; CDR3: CASTPYGAQETQYF
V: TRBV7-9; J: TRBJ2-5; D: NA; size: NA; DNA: TGTGCCAGCAGCTTAGCGGGGGCAGGTCGGCAGACCCAGTACTTC; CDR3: CASSLAGAGRQTQYF
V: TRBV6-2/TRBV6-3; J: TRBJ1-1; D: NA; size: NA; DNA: TGTGCCAGCAGTCTACAGGCTCCGAAGGCTGAAGCTTTCTTT; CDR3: CASSLQAPKAEAFF
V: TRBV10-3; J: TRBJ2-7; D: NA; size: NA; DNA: TGTGCCATCAGTGACCCCGGACAGAACTACGAGCAGTACTTC; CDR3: CAISDPGQNYEQYF
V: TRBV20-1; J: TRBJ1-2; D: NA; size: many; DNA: TGCAGTGCTAAGCGGCAGACAGCTAACTATGGCTACACCTTC; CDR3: CSAKRQTANYGYTF
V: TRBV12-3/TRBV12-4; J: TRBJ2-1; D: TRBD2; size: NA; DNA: TGTGCCAGCAGTTTTGTAGCGGGAGGGCCGCGGGAGCAGTTCTTC; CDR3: CASSFVAGGPREQFF
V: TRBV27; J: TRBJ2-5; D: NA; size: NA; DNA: TGTGCCAGCAGTTTTCGGGGGAAAGAGACCCAGTACTTC; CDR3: CASSFRGKETQYF